The subject of this entry is one T cell receptor (beta chain). The source of the sample is a study of blood T cell repertoires in COVID-19. About the research overall: The origin of the acute and convalescent COVID-19 samples was the United States, Italy and Spain.

This CDR3 has 14 residues. The V end was cut by 7 bases, the J end by 4 bases, with 16 bases between. CDR1 SNHLY and CDR2 FYNNEI come from the germline V gene. The data were produced by immunoSEQ multiplex PCR, yet TCRdb's version contains in-frame clones alone and is incomplete. The table records 100,000 to 150,000 clones, about 83% of them present only once. The chain carries TRBV2 and TRBJ1-2; D gene ambiguous. The sequence came from a woman aged 45-65 years with acute or convalescent COVID-19. Input material: peripheral blood. The CDR3 spells CASMREVSVYGYTF. CDR3 nucleotide sequence: TGTGCCAGCATGCGGGAGGTCTCAGTCTATGGCTACACCTTC.